The 25 T cell receptor beta chains given below trace back to one sample, sequenced in a study of blood T cells in healthy people across ages. Next came a second PCR, run for roughly 6 to 11 cycles, which used a sample-barcoded 5' primer along with a J-beta primer mix. TCRdb reprocessed the 5' RACE reads with MiXCR, giving one entry per CDR3 protein. The data hold 550,000 to 600,000 distinct CDR3 sequences, with roughly 48% observed a single time. Sequenced material: blood. These receptors all come from a man older than 75 in good health.

CDR3 DNA: TGTGCCAGCAGCATCCGGACTAGCGGGGGTGCCGAGCAGTACTTC. Translated, it gives CASSIRTSGGAEQYF. The chain joins TRBV11-2 to TRBJ2-4; 13 bases fit TRBD2. The assigned J gene may be wrong: the sequence end matches TRBJ2-7 better. CDR3 length: 15 residues. Per the germline V gene, CDR1 is SGHAT and CDR2 is FQNNGV.

The V call is TRBV6-1, the J call TRBJ2-3; 7 bases align to TRBD1. J was trimmed by 1 base and V by 6 bases; bases with no gene match: 4. The CDR3 contains 14 residues. Germline CDR1 reads MNHNS; CDR2 reads SASEGT. The DNA for the CDR3 is TGTGCCAGCAGGGACAGGCTCCGCACAGATACGCAGTATTTT. This sequence encodes CASRDRLRTDTQYF.

The rearrangement links TRBV27 to TRBJ1-2; D is uncertain. The CDR3 is made up of 13 amino acids. V was cut by 6 bases and J by 3 bases, with 11 bases left in between. CDR1 is MNHEY, CDR2 SMNVEV, per germline (reference sequence). The CDR3 coding sequence is TGTGCCAGCAGCCCGACGAATTACTATGGCTACACCTTC. It specifies CASSPTNYYGYTF.

The rearrangement links TRBV4-1 to TRBJ2-3; 13 bases are a match to TRBD2. This CDR3 comprises 19 residues. Trimming at V came to 2 bases and at J to 2 bases, leaving 10 bases not matched to a gene. From germline, CDR1 is MGHRA and CDR2 YSYEKL. Here the CDR3 reads CASSQTRGLAGIFTDTQYF. The CDR3 coding sequence is TGCGCCAGCAGCCAAACAAGGGGACTAGCGGGGATATTCACAGATACGCAGTATTTT.

The chain uses TRBV15 and TRBJ2-5, with D possibly being TRBD2 (5 bases). The DNA end lines up better with TRBJ2-7; the J call may be wrong. CDR1 and CDR2 (germline): LNHNV, YYDKDF (reference sequence). There are 16 residues in the CDR3. CDR3 sequence reads: CATSRESGSGGDEQYF. As DNA, the CDR3 is TGTGCCACCAGCAGAGAATCGGGTTCTGGAGGCGACGAGCAGTACTTC.

This chain's CDR3 is CASSPRTSGTSPEQYF. The CDR3 coding sequence is TGTGCCAGCAGTCCCAGGACTAGCGGCACGAGTCCCGAGCAGTACTTC. This chain uses TRBV12-3 or TRBV12-4 with TRBJ2-7; 10 bases map to TRBD2. This CDR3 region has 16 residues. Germline trimming cut 5 bases from V and 6 bases from J; bases unmatched to any gene: 13.

This clonotype has a handful of counts. The rearrangement joins TRBV10-3 to TRBJ2-7, with TRBD1 matching 10 bases. V was pared by 6 bases and J by 3 bases, with 11 bases of the junction left unmatched. CDR3 size: 16 residues. Germline V gene sequence: CDR1 ENHRY, CDR2 SYGVKD. CDR3 sequence reads: CAIRRDRGLGNYEQYF. CDR3 coding DNA: TGTGCCATCAGAAGGGACAGGGGACTCGGAAACTACGAGCAGTACTTC.

This chain joins TRBV28 and TRBJ2-5, with TRBD2 matching 7 bases. CDR1 and CDR2 from the germline V gene are MDHEN and SYDVKM. This CDR3 comprises 15 residues. V trimming: 4 bases; J trimming: 0 bases; junction bases outside the gene matches: 5. CDR3 protein: CASSWGGGYQETQYF. In nucleotides, the CDR3 is TGTGCCAGCAGTTGGGGGGGAGGGTACCAAGAGACCCAGTACTTC.

The rearrangement uses TRBV7-6 and TRBJ2-2; D could derive from TRBD1 or TRBD2 (6 bases each). Deletions cut 1 base from V and 4 bases from J, with 13 bases between. Germline V CDR1 and CDR2: SGHVS, FNYEAQ. The CDR3 runs 16 residues. As DNA, the CDR3 is TGTGCCAGCAGCTTAGGCGGCGAGGGGGGCACCGGGGAGCTGTTTTTT. It encodes CASSLGGEGGTGELFF.

This clonotype occurred a few times. The chain couples TRBV27 to TRBJ2-7; D remains ambiguous. V lost 5 bases and J lost 1, with 12 bases in between. Germline V gene data show CDR1 as MNHEY and CDR2 as SMNVEV (reference sequence). The CDR3 covers 14 residues. The CDR3 reads CASSLTWRSYEQYF. CDR3 bases: TGTGCCAGCAGTCTGACATGGCGATCCTACGAGCAGTACTTC.

The gene calls are TRBV15 and TRBJ2-7, with D perhaps TRBD1 (6 bases). The V end lost 0 bases, the J end lost 4 bases, and 16 bases lay between the germline ends. The CDR3 consists of 16 residues. Germline CDR1 and CDR2: LNHNV and YYDKDF (reference sequence). The CDR3: CATSRDPTGHGYEQYF. As DNA, the CDR3 is TGTGCCACCAGCAGAGACCCTACAGGGCACGGATACGAGCAGTACTTC.

This clonotype was observed a single time. J is TRBJ2-7 and V is TRBV20-1, with D tentatively TRBD2 (6 bases). CDR1 is DFQATT, CDR2 SNEGSKA, per germline (reference sequence). The CDR3 is made up of 19 amino acids. Between the trimmed V and J ends, which lost 0 bases and 7 bases, there was a span of 31 bases. The CDR3 protein is CSAREEVGTSSSLYNEQYF. The CDR3 DNA sequence: TGCAGTGCTAGAGAGGAGGTGGGAACTAGCAGTTCTCTTTACAATGAGCAGTACTTC.

The chain recombines TRBV7-2 with TRBJ2-1, with D unclear. V was clipped by 0 bases and J by 3 bases, with 9 bases between them. The CDR3 sequence is 15 residues long. CDR1 and CDR2 (germline): SGHTA, FQGNSA. The CDR3 is CASSLATSDYNEQFF. CDR3 sequence (DNA): TGTGCCAGCAGCTTAGCGACGAGCGACTACAATGAGCAGTTCTTC.

A word on this clonotype: A read error may account for a junction end that differs from germline. The chain employs TRBV6-2 or TRBV6-3 and TRBJ2-7; tentative D call: TRBD2 (5 bases). The CDR3 length is 14 residues. Germline V gives CDR1 MNHEY, CDR2 SVGEGT. CDR3 coding DNA: TGTGCCTGCAGCGGCGACCTTCTCGTCTACGAGCAGTACTTC. Amino acid sequence: CACSGDLLVYEQYF.

This clonotype was found a few times. The chain recombines TRBV20-1 with TRBJ2-7; 8 bases align to TRBD1. Germline loops: CDR1 DFQATT, CDR2 SNEGSKA (reference sequence). CDR3 length equals 14 residues. V lost 5 bases to trimming and J lost 0 bases; unmatched junction nucleotides: 6. The CDR3 here is CSAGNTGGSYEQYF. The DNA of the CDR3 is TGCAGTGCTGGAAATACAGGGGGCTCCTACGAGCAGTACTTC.

This rearrangement joins TRBV7-8 to TRBJ2-7; maybe TRBD2 (5 bases). Germline V gene data show CDR1 as SGHVS and CDR2 as FQNEAQ. The CDR3 length is 13 residues. V was cut by 4 bases and J by 7 bases, with 14 bases left in between. The CDR3 sequence: CASSSGVYNEQYF. The CDR3 DNA follows: TGTGCCAGCAGCTCCGGGGTCTACAATGAGCAGTACTTC. Full variable domain (missing parts from reference TRBV7-8 and TRBJ2-7): GAGVSQSPRYKVAKRGQDVALRCDPISGHVSLFWYQQALGQGPEFLTYFQNEAQLDKSGLPSDRFFAERPEGSVSTLKIQRTQQEDSAVYLCASSSGVYNEQYFGPGTRLTVT.

Written as DNA, the CDR3 is TGTGCCATCCGGGGGGAAGCCGGCGAGCAGTACTTC. It is translated as CAIRGEAGEQYF. The rearrangement links TRBV6-6 to TRBJ2-7; 7 positions match TRBD2. The ends lost 10 bases at V and 6 bases at J; junction bases unmatched: 9. The CDR3 spans 12 residues. The germline V gene encodes CDR1 MNHNY and CDR2 SVGAGI (reference sequence).

V and J are TRBV21-1 and TRBJ1-1. TRBV21-1 is reported as a pseudogene. The CDR3 is 13 residues long. CDR3 loop: CASSKVCQREAFF. The CDR3 DNA sequence: TGTGCCAGCAGCAAAGTGTGCCAGCGGGAAGCTTTCTTT.

The gene calls are TRBV7-2 and TRBJ2-7, with a tentative D call TRBD1 (8 bases). V was shortened by 5 bases and J by 3 bases, with 23 bases between the two germline ends. The CDR3 contains 17 residues. CDR1 is SGHTA, CDR2 FQGNSA, per germline. The CDR3 loop reads CASSPLGSGTGLYEQYF. The CDR3 coding sequence is TGTGCCAGCAGCCCCCTTGGGAGCGGGACAGGCCTCTACGAGCAGTACTTC.

A few counts support this clonotype. The chain couples TRBV20-1 to TRBJ2-1; D possibly corresponds to TRBD2 (6 bases). This CDR3 contains 17 residues. Germline lookup yields CDR1 DFQATT and CDR2 SNEGSKA (reference sequence). V was shortened by 2 bases and J by 0 bases, with 17 bases between the two germline ends. The CDR3 loop is CSARRELGLPSYNEQFF. CDR3 coding DNA: TGCAGTGCTAGACGAGAACTAGGACTACCCTCCTACAATGAGCAGTTCTTC.

This clonotype was recorded a few times. The genes are TRBV29-1 and TRBJ2-1; possible D gene TRBD2, 6 bases. Germline V gene lookup returns CDR1 SQVTM and CDR2 ANQGSEA. There are 12 residues in the CDR3. The V and J ends lost 6 bases and 7 bases respectively, with 13 bases between them. The CDR3, as DNA: TGCAGCGTCCGAGGCCTAGCGAATGAGCAGTTCTTC. Translated, it gives CSVRGLANEQFF.

The J gene is TRBJ2-1, the V gene TRBV25-1, with 7 bases matching TRBD2. The CDR3 spans 16 residues. The germline V gene has CDR1 MGHDK and CDR2 SYGVNS. The J segment lost 7 bases and the V segment lost 3 bases, leaving 12 bases of the junction unmatched. The CDR3 region is CASSDPASGKRNEQFF. The CDR3 DNA reads TGTGCCAGCAGTGACCCCGCCAGCGGGAAGCGGAATGAGCAGTTCTTC. Together with reference TRBV25-1 and TRBJ2-1, the CDR3 gives the full variable domain: EADIYQTPRYLVIGTGKKITLECSQTMGHDKMYWYQQDPGMELHLIHYSYGVNSTEKGDLSSESTVSRIRTEHFPLTLESARPSHTSQYLCASSDPASGKRNEQFFGPGTRLTVL.

The chain couples TRBV6-5 to TRBJ2-1; D not resolved. The CDR3 runs to 12 residues. The V end lost 4 bases, the J end lost 9 bases, and 10 bases lay between the germline ends. CDR1 is MNHEY, CDR2 SVGAGI, per germline. CDR3 amino acids: CASSSAGVEQFF. CDR3 coding DNA: TGTGCCAGCAGTTCAGCTGGGGTTGAGCAGTTCTTC.

This clonotype was counted at least ten times. The chain carries TRBV2 and TRBJ2-7, with 8 bases that match TRBD2. The V segment lost 11 bases and the J segment 7 bases; nucleotides outside the gene matches: 7. The CDR3 contains 11 residues. Germline V lookup: CDR1 SNHLY, CDR2 FYNNEI. The CDR3 DNA follows: TGTGCCGGTAAGCGGGAGAGTGAGCAGTACTTC. Amino acids: CAGKRESEQYF.

This clonotype was counted a single time. J is TRBJ2-2 and V is TRBV12-3 or TRBV12-4; 10 bases align to TRBD1. CDR3 size: 14 residues. The V segment lost 9 bases and the J segment 5 bases; nucleotides outside the gene matches: 6. The CDR3 reads CASRGTGDTGELFF. For the CDR3, the DNA is TGTGCCAGTAGGGGGACAGGGGATACCGGGGAGCTGTTTTTT.